Listed below are T cell receptor beta chains from one sample, sequenced in a study of CD8 T cells in Susac syndrome. TCRdb fed the immunoSEQ multiplex PCR reads into MiXCR, producing one record per CDR3 protein. The table has over 95,000 distinct CDR3 sequences, 85% to 95% seen once. Sequenced input: CD8+ T cells from PBMCs. All receptors derive from a human donor in good health. The conserved cysteine and the conserved F or W are not part of the CDR3 here. A D gene is named only where the DNA matches it firmly.

D gene: TRBD2; V gene: TRBV13; CDR3 length: 13; J gene: TRBJ2-1; CDR3 protein: ASSPGSGMINEQF
D gene: TRBD1; V gene: TRBV2; CDR3 length: 13; J gene: TRBJ1-5; CDR3 protein: ASRVEGASNQPQH
D gene: TRBD1; V gene: TRBV3-1; CDR3 length: 10; J gene: TRBJ1-1; CDR3 protein: ASSRDRAKAF
D gene: -; V gene: TRBV29-1; CDR3 length: 8; J gene: TRBJ2-1; CDR3 protein: SVYTNEQF
D gene: TRBD2; V gene: TRBV9; CDR3 length: 12; J gene: TRBJ2-1; CDR3 protein: ASSVSGGPNEQF
D gene: -; V gene: TRBV7-2; CDR3 length: 12; J gene: TRBJ1-2; CDR3 protein: ASSLLGNDYGYT
D gene: TRBD1; V gene: TRBV6-2/TRBV6-3; CDR3 length: 13; J gene: TRBJ2-7; CDR3 protein: ASSPDREFSYEQY
D gene: -; V gene: TRBV20-1; CDR3 length: 10; J gene: TRBJ2-7; CDR3 protein: SAAEDLYEQY
D gene: TRBD1; V gene: TRBV7-2; CDR3 length: 13; J gene: TRBJ2-5; CDR3 protein: ASSEQWDRQETQY
D gene: -; V gene: TRBV5-6; CDR3 length: 14; J gene: TRBJ1-1; CDR3 protein: ASSLVSGHPNTEAF
D gene: -; V gene: TRBV7-2; CDR3 length: 13; J gene: TRBJ2-3; CDR3 protein: ASSLESGSTDTQY
D gene: TRBD1; V gene: TRBV20-1; CDR3 length: 13; J gene: TRBJ2-7; CDR3 protein: SARSGTGGPYEQY
D gene: -; V gene: TRBV7-2; CDR3 length: 11; J gene: TRBJ2-2; CDR3 protein: ASSQSIAGELF
D gene: -; V gene: TRBV5-6; CDR3 length: 11; J gene: TRBJ1-5; CDR3 protein: ASSLNRNQPQH
D gene: -; V gene: TRBV5-6; CDR3 length: 12; J gene: TRBJ1-1; CDR3 protein: ASSFPGSNTEAF
D gene: -; V gene: TRBV7-8; CDR3 length: 12; J gene: TRBJ2-7; CDR3 protein: ASSLVALGYEQY
D gene: -; V gene: TRBV27; CDR3 length: 10; J gene: TRBJ2-1; CDR3 protein: ASIARGNEQF
D gene: TRBD2; V gene: TRBV20-1; CDR3 length: 12; J gene: TRBJ2-3; CDR3 protein: SAQRGGGTDTQY